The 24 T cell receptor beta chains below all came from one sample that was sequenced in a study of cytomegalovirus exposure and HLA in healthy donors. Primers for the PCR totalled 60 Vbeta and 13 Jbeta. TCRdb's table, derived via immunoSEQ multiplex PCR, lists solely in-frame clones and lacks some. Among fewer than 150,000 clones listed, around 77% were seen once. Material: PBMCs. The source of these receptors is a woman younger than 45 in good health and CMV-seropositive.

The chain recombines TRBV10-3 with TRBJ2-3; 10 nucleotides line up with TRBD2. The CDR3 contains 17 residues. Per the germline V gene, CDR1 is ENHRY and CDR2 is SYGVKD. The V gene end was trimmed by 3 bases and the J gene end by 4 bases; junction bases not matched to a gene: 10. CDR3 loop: CAISESSSGRASDTQYF. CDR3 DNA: TGTGCCATCAGTGAATCTTCGAGCGGGAGGGCCTCAGATACGCAGTATTTT.

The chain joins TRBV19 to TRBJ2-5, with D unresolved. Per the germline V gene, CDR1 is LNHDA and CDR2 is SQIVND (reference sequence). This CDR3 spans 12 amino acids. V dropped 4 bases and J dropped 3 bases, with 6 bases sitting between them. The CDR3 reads CASSTYKETQYF. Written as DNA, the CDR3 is TGTGCCAGTAGTACTTACAAAGAGACCCAGTACTTC.

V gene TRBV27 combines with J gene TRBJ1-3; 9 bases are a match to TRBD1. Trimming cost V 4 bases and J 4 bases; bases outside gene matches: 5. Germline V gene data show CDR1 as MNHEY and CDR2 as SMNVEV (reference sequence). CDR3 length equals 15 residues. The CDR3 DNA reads TGTGCCAGCAGTTCCCCCGGGACAGGGGGAAACACCATATATTTT. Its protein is CASSSPGTGGNTIYF.

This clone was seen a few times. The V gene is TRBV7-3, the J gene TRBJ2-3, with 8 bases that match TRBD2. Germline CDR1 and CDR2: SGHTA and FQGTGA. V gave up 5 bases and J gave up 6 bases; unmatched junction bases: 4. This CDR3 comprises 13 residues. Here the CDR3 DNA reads TGTGCCAGCAGCCCGACTAGCGTGGATACGCAGTATTTT. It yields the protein CASSPTSVDTQYF.

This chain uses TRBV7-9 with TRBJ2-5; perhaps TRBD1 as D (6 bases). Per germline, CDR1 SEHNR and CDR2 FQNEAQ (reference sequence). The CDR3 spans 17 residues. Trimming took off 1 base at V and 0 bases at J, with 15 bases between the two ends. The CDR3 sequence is CASSLGGEGQNQETQYF. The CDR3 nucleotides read TGTGCCAGCAGCTTAGGTGGGGAAGGACAGAACCAAGAGACCCAGTACTTC. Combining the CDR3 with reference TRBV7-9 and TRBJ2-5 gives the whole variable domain DTGVSQNPRHKITKRGQNVTFRCDPISEHNRLYWYRQTLGQGPEFLTYFQNEAQLEKSRLLSDRFSAERPKGSFSTLEIQRTEQGDSAMYLCASSLGGEGQNQETQYFGPGTRLLVL.

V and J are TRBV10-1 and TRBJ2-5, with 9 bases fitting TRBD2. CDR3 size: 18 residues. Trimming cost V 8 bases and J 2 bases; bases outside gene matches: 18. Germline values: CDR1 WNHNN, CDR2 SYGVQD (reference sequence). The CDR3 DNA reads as TGCGCCAGCGGACCCACCCGCGGGGGGGGAGGGTGGCAAGAGACCCAGTACTTC. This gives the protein CASGPTRGGGGWQETQYF.

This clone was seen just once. CDR3 sequence (DNA): TGCGCCAGCAGCTTGTCCCCCCTATCCGACGAGCAGTACTTC. Residues: CASSLSPLSDEQYF. The chain combines TRBV5-1 with TRBJ2-7; D not resolved. This CDR3 spans 14 amino acids. Germline CDR1 is SGHRS and CDR2 is YFSETQ. The V gene lost 1 base and the J gene lost 5 bases, with 13 bases spanning the gap.

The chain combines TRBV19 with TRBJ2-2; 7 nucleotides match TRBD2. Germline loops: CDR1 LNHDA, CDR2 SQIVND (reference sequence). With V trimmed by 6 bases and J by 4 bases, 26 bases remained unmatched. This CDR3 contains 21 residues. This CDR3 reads CASSQGPGRGVRGVITGELFF. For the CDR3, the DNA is TGTGCCAGTAGCCAAGGGCCGGGACGGGGCGTCCGGGGGGTGATCACCGGGGAGCTGTTTTTT.

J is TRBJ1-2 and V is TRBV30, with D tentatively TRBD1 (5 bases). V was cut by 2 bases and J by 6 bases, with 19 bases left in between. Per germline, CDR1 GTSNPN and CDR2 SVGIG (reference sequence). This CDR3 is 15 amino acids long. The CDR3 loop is CAWSIRMGGRNGYTF. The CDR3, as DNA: TGTGCCTGGAGTATAAGGATGGGGGGAAGGAATGGCTACACCTTC.

The DNA for the CDR3 is TGTGCCAGCAGTGACCAGCAGCCCCAGCATTTT. Protein sequence: CASSDQQPQHF. The chain recombines TRBV2 with TRBJ1-5, with no clear D. V lost 3 bases to trimming and J lost 7 bases, with 4 bases between them. CDR1 and CDR2 (germline): SNHLY, FYNNEI. The CDR3 covers 11 residues.

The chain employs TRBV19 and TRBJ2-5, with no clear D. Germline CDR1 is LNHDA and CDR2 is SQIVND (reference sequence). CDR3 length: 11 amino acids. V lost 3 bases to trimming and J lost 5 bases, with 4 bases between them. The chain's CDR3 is CASSISETQYF. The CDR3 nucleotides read TGTGCCAGTAGTATCTCGGAGACCCAGTACTTC.

In DNA form, the CDR3 reads TGTGCTAGTGGTTTGATCTTGGGACAGGGAGGGACTGAAGCTTTCTTT. It translates to CASGLILGQGGTEAFF. V usage is TRBV12-5 and J usage is TRBJ1-1; 9 positions agree with TRBD1. The J segment lost 5 bases and the V segment lost 2 bases, leaving 9 bases of the junction unmatched. The CDR3 totals 16 residues. The V gene's germline CDR1 is LGHNT and CDR2 FRNRAP.

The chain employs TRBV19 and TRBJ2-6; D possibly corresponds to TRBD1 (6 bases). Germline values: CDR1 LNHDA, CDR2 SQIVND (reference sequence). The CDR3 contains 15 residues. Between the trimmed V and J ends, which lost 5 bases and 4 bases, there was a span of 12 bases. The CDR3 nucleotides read TGTGCCAGTAGTGCCAGGGGCGCAGGGGCCAACGTCCTGACTTTC. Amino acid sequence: CASSARGAGANVLTF.

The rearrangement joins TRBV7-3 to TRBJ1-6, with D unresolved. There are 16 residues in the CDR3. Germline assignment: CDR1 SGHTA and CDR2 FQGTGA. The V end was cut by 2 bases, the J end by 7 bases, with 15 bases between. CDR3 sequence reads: CASSLLGNSRNSPLHF. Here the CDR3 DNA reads TGTGCCAGCAGCTTACTCGGGAACAGTCGAAATTCACCCCTCCACTTT.

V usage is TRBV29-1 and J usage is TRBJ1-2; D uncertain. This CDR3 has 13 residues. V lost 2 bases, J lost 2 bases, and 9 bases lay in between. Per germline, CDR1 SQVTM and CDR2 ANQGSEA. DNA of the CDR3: TGCAGCGTTGAATCAAGACTCAACTATGGCTACACCTTC. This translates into CSVESRLNYGYTF.

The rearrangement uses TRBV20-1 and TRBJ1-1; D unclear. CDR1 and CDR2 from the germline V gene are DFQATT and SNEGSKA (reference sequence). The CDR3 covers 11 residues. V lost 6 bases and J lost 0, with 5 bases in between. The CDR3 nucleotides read TGCAGTGCCGAGATGAACACTGAAGCTTTCTTT. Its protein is CSAEMNTEAFF.

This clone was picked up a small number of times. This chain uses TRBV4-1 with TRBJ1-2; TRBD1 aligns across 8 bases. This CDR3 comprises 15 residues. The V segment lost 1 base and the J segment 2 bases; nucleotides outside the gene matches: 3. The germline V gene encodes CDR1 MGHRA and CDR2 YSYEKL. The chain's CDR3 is CASSQAQGENYGYTF. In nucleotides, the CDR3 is TGCGCCAGCAGCCAAGCACAGGGGGAAAACTATGGCTACACCTTC.

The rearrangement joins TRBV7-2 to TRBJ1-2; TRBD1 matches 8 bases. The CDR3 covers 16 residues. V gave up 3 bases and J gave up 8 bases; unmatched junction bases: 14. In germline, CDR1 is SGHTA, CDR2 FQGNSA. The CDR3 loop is CASSLSSGQVDHGYTF. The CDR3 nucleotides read TGTGCCAGCAGCTTGTCCTCGGGACAGGTAGACCACGGCTACACCTTC.

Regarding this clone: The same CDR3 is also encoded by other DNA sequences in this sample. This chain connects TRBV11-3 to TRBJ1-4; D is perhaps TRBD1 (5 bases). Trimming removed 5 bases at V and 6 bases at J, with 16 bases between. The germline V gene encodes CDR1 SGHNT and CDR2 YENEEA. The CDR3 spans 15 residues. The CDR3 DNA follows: TGTGCCAGCAGCCCACCAGACAGAGGAGATGAAAAACTGTTTTTT. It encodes CASSPPDRGDEKLFF.

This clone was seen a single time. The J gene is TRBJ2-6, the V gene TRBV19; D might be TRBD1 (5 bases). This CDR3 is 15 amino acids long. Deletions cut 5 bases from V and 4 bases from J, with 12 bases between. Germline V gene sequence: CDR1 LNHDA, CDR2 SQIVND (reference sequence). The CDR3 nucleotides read TGTGCCAGTAGTGCGCAGGGTTCCGGGGCCAACGTCCTGACTTTC. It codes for CASSAQGSGANVLTF.

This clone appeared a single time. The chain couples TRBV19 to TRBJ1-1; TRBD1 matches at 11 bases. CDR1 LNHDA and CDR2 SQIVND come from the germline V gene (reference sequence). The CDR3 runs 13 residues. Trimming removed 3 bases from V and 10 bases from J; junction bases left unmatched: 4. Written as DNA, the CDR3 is TGTGCCAGTAGTATGTGGGGGACAGGGGGAGCTTTCTTT. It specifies CASSMWGTGGAFF. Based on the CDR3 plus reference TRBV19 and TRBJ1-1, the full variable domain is DGGITQSPKYLFRKEGQNVTLSCEQNLNHDAMYWYRQDPGQGLRLIYYSQIVNDFQKGDIAEGYSVSREKKESFPLTVTSAQKNPTAFYLCASSMWGTGGAFFGQGTRLTVV.

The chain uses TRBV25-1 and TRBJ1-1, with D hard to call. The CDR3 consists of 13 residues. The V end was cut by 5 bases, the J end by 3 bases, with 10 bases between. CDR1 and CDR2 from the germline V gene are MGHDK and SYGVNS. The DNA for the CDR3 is TGTGCCAGCAGTCTCTCGAGGGACACTGAAGCTTTCTTT. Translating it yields CASSLSRDTEAFF.

CDR3 residues: CASSYSGQGNYNEQFF. The CDR3 coding sequence is TGTGCCAGCAGTTACTCAGGACAGGGTAATTACAATGAGCAGTTCTTC. The chain employs TRBV6-5 and TRBJ2-1; 8 nucleotides line up with TRBD1. The V gene's germline CDR1 is MNHEY and CDR2 SVGAGI. V was pared by 0 bases and J by 4 bases, with 5 bases of the junction left unmatched. The CDR3 spans 16 residues.

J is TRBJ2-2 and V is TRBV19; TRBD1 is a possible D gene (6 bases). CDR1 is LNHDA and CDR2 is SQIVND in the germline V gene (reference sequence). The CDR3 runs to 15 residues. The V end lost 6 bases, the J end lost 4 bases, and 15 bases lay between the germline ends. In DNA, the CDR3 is TGTGCCAGTAGATGGGCAGGGGAAGGCACCGGGGAGCTGTTTTTT. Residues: CASRWAGEGTGELFF.